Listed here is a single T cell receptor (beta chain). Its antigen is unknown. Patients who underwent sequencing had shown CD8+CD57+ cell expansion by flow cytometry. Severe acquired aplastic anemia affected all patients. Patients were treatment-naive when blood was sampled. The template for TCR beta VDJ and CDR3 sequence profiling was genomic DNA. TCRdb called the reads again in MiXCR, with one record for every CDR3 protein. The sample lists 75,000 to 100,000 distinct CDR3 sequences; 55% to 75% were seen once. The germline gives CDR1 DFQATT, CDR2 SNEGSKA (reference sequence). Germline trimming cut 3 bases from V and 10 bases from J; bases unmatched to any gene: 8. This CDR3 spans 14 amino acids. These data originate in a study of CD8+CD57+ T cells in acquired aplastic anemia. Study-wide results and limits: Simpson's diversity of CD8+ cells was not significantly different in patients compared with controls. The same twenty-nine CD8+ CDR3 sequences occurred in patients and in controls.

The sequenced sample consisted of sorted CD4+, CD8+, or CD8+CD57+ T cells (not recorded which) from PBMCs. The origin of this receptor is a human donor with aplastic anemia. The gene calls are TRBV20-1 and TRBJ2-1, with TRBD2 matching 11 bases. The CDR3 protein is CSARTSGVGLEQFF. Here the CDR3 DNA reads TGCAGTGCTAGGACTAGCGGGGTGGGTTTGGAGCAGTTCTTC.